The source of this T cell receptor beta chain is a study of blood T cell repertoires in COVID-19. Recruits, aged about 18 to 100 years, lived in 25 or so US areas. Grouping used clinical history reported by participants in a survey and questionnaire. Recovered Cohort 3 donors showed two negative PCRs, clearance, or symptom resolution. This clone was counted once. Authors' processing steps: Reference gene primer amplification gave nucleated cell count estimates. Some clones are missing from TCRdb's copy, which holds only in-frame ones; the method was immunoSEQ multiplex PCR. V and J calls plus clone size are reproduced from that table; the DNA served to infer D and trimming. The sample holds approximately 230,000 clones, about 80% seen once. In germline, CDR1 is SQVTM, CDR2 ANQGSEA. CDR3 length equals 11 residues. V gave up 7 bases and J gave up 4 bases, with 10 bases separating them.

The chain combines TRBV29-1 with TRBJ1-2; D ambiguous. This sequence was found in a man between 40 and 49 years old who had recovered from COVID-19. Sequencing used PBMCs or T cells enriched from blood (not recorded which). The CDR3 region is CSAGEIYGYTF. CDR3 in DNA: TGCAGCGCGGGAGAGATCTATGGCTACACCTTC.